The clone carrying this T cell receptor (beta chain) was seen a few times. The antigen is undetermined. Primers used in a second PCR of about 7 to 12 cycles were a sample-barcoded 5' primer and a J-beta primer mix. One entry per CDR3 protein, called by TCRdb with MiXCR from the 5' RACE reads. The sample lists about 1.4 million distinct CDR3 sequences, around 59% occurring once. This entry is derived from a study of blood T cells in healthy people across ages. Study at large: The capture of about one barcoded beta molecule per two T cells was achieved by template switching.

The V gene's germline CDR1 is MNHEY and CDR2 SMNVEV (reference sequence). The ends were cut back, 3 bases at V and 4 bases at J, with 5 bases in the middle. The CDR3 sequence is 12 residues long. Study conclusions and caveats: Estimates of diversity drawn from one million T cells were considered underestimates. Nothing was known about donor CMV status, and this possibly confounded expanded clonotype changes.

Isolating PBMCs gave at least 6 million of these cells per sample. The chain couples TRBV27 to TRBJ2-3, with D unresolved. The origin of this receptor is a man between 18 and 29 years old in good health. Sequenced sample: blood. DNA for the CDR3: TGTGCCAGCAGTTTTCGCCCAGATACGCAGTATTTT. Residues: CASSFRPDTQYF.